These 15 T cell receptor beta chains share one sample of origin, sequenced in a study of cytomegalovirus exposure and HLA in healthy donors. PCR was performed using 60 Vbeta and 13 Jbeta primers. TCRdb's copy holds only in-frame clones and misses some; the assay was immunoSEQ multiplex PCR. The table shows about 140,000 clones, with roughly 80% occurring only once. Sequencing used PBMCs. The origin of the receptors is a man in his forties in good health and CMV-seronegative.

The CDR3 sequence is CSVDSAGSKHLLFF. The CDR3 coding sequence is TGCAGCGTTGATTCGGCAGGGTCTAAGCATCTGTTGTTCTTT. The rearrangement joins TRBV29-1 to TRBJ1-1; TRBD1 might be the D (5 bases). V was shortened by 3 bases and J by 14 bases, with 25 bases between the two germline ends. The CDR3 contains 14 residues. Germline lookup yields CDR1 SQVTM and CDR2 ANQGSEA. Using reference TRBV29-1 and TRBJ1-1 for the parts outside the CDR3, the full variable domain is SAVISQKPSRDICQRGTSLTIQCQVDSQVTMMFWYRQQPGQSLTLIATANQGSEATYESGFVIDKFPISRPNLTFSTLTVSNMSPEDSSIYLCSVDSAGSKHLLFFGQGTRLTVV.

This clone occurred a few times. The rearrangement uses TRBV5-1 and TRBJ1-1; tentative D call: TRBD1 (5 bases). The CDR3 extends over 14 amino acids. V lost 3 bases and J lost 5, with 14 bases in between. Germline CDR1 is SGHRS and CDR2 is YFSETQ. The CDR3 bases are TGCGCCAGCAGCTGGGCGGGGGTGGGGACTGAAGCTTTCTTT. Translating gives CASSWAGVGTEAFF.

The chain employs TRBV6-5 and TRBJ1-2, with unresolved D. The CDR3 consists of 12 residues. V was shortened by 8 bases and J by 1 base, with 8 bases between the two germline ends. Germline CDR1 and CDR2: MNHEY and SVGAGI. CDR3 nucleotides: TGTGCCAGCGGAGACCTTAACTATGGCTACACCTTC. It translates to CASGDLNYGYTF.

The V gene is TRBV6-1, the J gene TRBJ2-2; perhaps TRBD1 as D (6 bases). The V gene's germline CDR1 is MNHNS and CDR2 SASEGT. The V end was cut by 6 bases, the J end by 10 bases, with 12 bases between. The CDR3 totals 12 residues. In DNA form, the CDR3 reads TGTGCCAGCAGCAGGGGCCCCACGGAGCTGTTTTTT. It encodes CASSRGPTELFF.

The chain has TRBV6-5 and TRBJ1-1; 8 nucleotides line up with TRBD1. Trimming removed 1 base from V and 1 base from J; junction bases left unmatched: 5. The germline gives CDR1 MNHEY, CDR2 SVGAGI. The CDR3 runs to 16 residues. The CDR3 spells CASSYFTGTGNTEAFF. The DNA for the CDR3 is TGTGCCAGCAGTTACTTCACCGGGACAGGGAACACTGAAGCTTTCTTT.

The rearrangement joins TRBV2 to TRBJ1-2; the D gene is possibly TRBD1 (5 bases). CDR3 size: 14 residues. V was cut by 1 base and J by 5 bases, with 11 bases left in between. Per germline, CDR1 SNHLY and CDR2 FYNNEI. CDR3 loop: CASSEGPGRYGYTF. The CDR3, as DNA: TGTGCCAGCAGTGAAGGGCCAGGGCGGTATGGCTACACCTTC.

V and J are TRBV6-5 and TRBJ2-7, with a tentative D call TRBD2 (5 bases). The CDR3 covers 12 residues. From germline, CDR1 is MNHEY and CDR2 SVGAGI. V was pared by 8 bases and J by 1 base, with 9 bases between. The CDR3 sequence: CASRDPSYEQYF. The DNA for the CDR3 is TGTGCCAGCCGGGATCCTTCCTACGAGCAGTACTTC.

The V gene is TRBV6-5, the J gene TRBJ1-2; D not certain. V was cut by 4 bases and J by 4 bases, with 10 bases left in between. From germline, CDR1 is MNHEY and CDR2 SVGAGI. This CDR3 comprises 13 residues. This CDR3 is CASSSRFTYGYTF. The CDR3 DNA reads as TGTGCCAGCAGTTCGAGGTTCACCTATGGCTACACCTTC.

CDR3 sequence reads: CASSQDLVTLTSTDTQYF. The CDR3 DNA reads TGTGCCAGCAGCCAAGATCTAGTCACACTCACTAGCACAGATACGCAGTATTTT. The rearrangement links TRBV14 to TRBJ2-3; no definite D call. This CDR3 region has 18 residues. Germline CDR1 and CDR2: SGHDN and FVKESK. V lost 0 bases and J 0 bases, leaving 16 bases between the germline ends.

This clone was observed once. CDR3 sequence (DNA): TGTGCCAGCAAGGGGGGGTATAGCAATCAGCCCCAGCATTTT. This sequence encodes CASKGGYSNQPQHF. The chain uses TRBV2 and TRBJ1-5; tentatively, D is TRBD1 (6 bases). CDR1 is SNHLY and CDR2 is FYNNEI in the germline V gene. Trimming left V 7 bases short and J 0 bases short, with 10 bases between. The CDR3 loop spans 14 amino acids.

The V call is TRBV7-2, the J call TRBJ1-4, with D possibly matching TRBD1 (5 bases). This CDR3 is 14 amino acids long. V was clipped by 3 bases and J by 5 bases, with 10 bases between them. Germline V gene sequence: CDR1 SGHTA, CDR2 FQGNSA. The CDR3 region has the DNA TGTGCCAGCAGCTTTCCCGGACACAATGAAAAACTGTTTTTT. This gives the protein CASSFPGHNEKLFF.

This clone came up many times. The rearrangement joins TRBV4-3 to TRBJ1-2; a weak D match, TRBD1 (5 bases). V was pared by 0 bases and J by 2 bases, with 16 bases between. The CDR3 covers 17 residues. Germline loops: CDR1 LGHNA, CDR2 YSLEER. CDR3 sequence: CASSQENYGGENYGYTF. The CDR3 region has the DNA TGCGCCAGCAGCCAAGAAAATTACGGGGGGGAAAACTATGGCTACACCTTC.

This clone has a handful of counts. The rearrangement uses TRBV18 and TRBJ1-2; 8 positions agree with TRBD1. The junction had 7 bases not matched to a gene; V was cut back by 6 bases and J by 7 bases. This CDR3 is 13 amino acids long. In germline, CDR1 is KGHSH, CDR2 LQKENI. The CDR3 region is CASSRQTGVGYTF. Here the CDR3 DNA reads TGTGCCAGCTCCCGCCAGACAGGGGTTGGCTACACCTTC.

The V and J genes are TRBV4-1 and TRBJ1-3; weak D call: TRBD1 (6 bases). The CDR3 consists of 15 residues. Trimming cost V 2 bases and J 2 bases, with 10 bases left between them. Germline values: CDR1 MGHRA, CDR2 YSYEKL. The CDR3 here is CASSQLSGAGNTIYF. CDR3 nucleotides: TGCGCCAGCAGCCAATTATCAGGGGCTGGAAACACCATATATTTT.

This chain joins TRBV2 and TRBJ2-7; a possible D gene is TRBD1 (6 bases). Germline V CDR1 and CDR2: SNHLY, FYNNEI. This CDR3 contains 13 residues. V gave up 8 bases and J gave up 0 bases, with 11 bases separating them. DNA of the CDR3: TGTGCCAGCGGGACAACCCGCTCCTACGAGCAGTACTTC. This sequence encodes CASGTTRSYEQYF.